A single sample gave rise to the 15 T cell receptor beta chains below, sequenced in a study of blood T cells in healthy people across ages. It was with a sample-barcoded 5' primer and a J-beta primer mix that a second PCR of about 6 to 11 cycles was run. TCRdb re-called the 5' RACE reads with MiXCR, one entry per CDR3 protein. This table holds approximately 800,000 distinct CDR3 sequences, 35% to 40% found once. What was sequenced was blood. These receptors were taken from a young man in good health.

V gene TRBV5-1 combines with J gene TRBJ1-1; no definite D call. Trimming removed 1 base at V and 4 bases at J, with 17 bases between. Per the germline V gene, CDR1 is SGHRS and CDR2 is YFSETQ. The CDR3 consists of 16 residues. CDR3 bases: TGCGCCAGCAGCTTGTTAGTCTCTAAGGCGGGCACTGAAGCTTTCTTT. It yields the protein CASSLLVSKAGTEAFF.

The chain recombines TRBV15 with TRBJ1-1; D gene ambiguous. V dropped 1 base and J dropped 6 bases, with 9 bases sitting between them. The CDR3 sequence is 13 residues long. Germline CDR1 is LNHNV and CDR2 is YYDKDF (reference sequence). CDR3 DNA sequence: TGTGCCACCAGCAGAGGCCCCGGTCCTGAAGCTTTCTTT. This codes for CATSRGPGPEAFF.

The chain is built from TRBV7-9 and TRBJ2-1, with D hard to call. CDR1 and CDR2 (germline): SEHNR, FQNEAQ (reference sequence). CDR3 length: 16 amino acids. The V end lost 2 bases, the J end lost 5 bases, and 16 bases lay between the germline ends. This CDR3 reads CASSLLLGSVNNEQFF. CDR3 DNA sequence: TGTGCCAGCAGCTTACTTTTGGGTAGTGTAAACAATGAGCAGTTCTTC.

The chain is built from TRBV20-1 and TRBJ2-1; 7 positions match TRBD2. The J call could be wrong; TRBJ2-7 is a better fit for the DNA end. Per germline, CDR1 DFQATT and CDR2 SNEGSKA (reference sequence). This CDR3 has 16 amino acids. The CDR3, as DNA: TGCAGTGCTAGAGATCGGCTAGCGGCCTCCTACAATGAGCAGTACTTC. Translated, it gives CSARDRLAASYNEQYF.

As for this clonotype: Since a much larger clone is just one base distant, this may be a read error. The rearrangement links TRBV7-2 to TRBJ2-3, with 8 bases fitting TRBD1. The germline V gene has CDR1 SGHTA and CDR2 FQGNSA. The CDR3 is made up of 16 amino acids. CDR3 residues: CASSSRTGQGTDMQYF. CDR3 nucleotides: TGTGCCAGCAGCTCAAGGACAGGGCAGGGCACAGATATGCAGTATTTT.

This chain joins TRBV9 and TRBJ2-7; tentatively, D is TRBD1 or TRBD2 (5 bases each). The assigned J gene may be wrong: the sequence end matches TRBJ2-5 better. CDR1 is SGDLS, CDR2 YYNGEE, per germline. The CDR3 spans 15 residues. CDR3 in amino acids: CASSLSQGTGETQYF. Here the CDR3 DNA reads TGTGCCAGCAGCCTCAGTCAAGGGACGGGAGAGACCCAGTACTTC.

The V call is TRBV12-3 or TRBV12-4, the J call TRBJ2-5; weak D call: TRBD1 (6 bases). V was trimmed by 7 bases and J by 11 bases, leaving 23 bases between them. The length of the CDR3 is 14 residues. This chain's CDR3 is CASISGQIRGEQYF. CDR3 sequence (DNA): TGTGCCAGCATCTCAGGACAGATACGAGGGGAGCAGTACTTC.

This clonotype was seen more than once but under ten times. The chain uses TRBV27 and TRBJ2-1; 9 nucleotides align to TRBD2. CDR3 length equals 15 residues. V trimming: 0 bases; J trimming: 8 bases; junction bases outside the gene matches: 5. From germline, CDR1 is MNHEY and CDR2 SMNVEV (reference sequence). The CDR3 nucleotides are TGTGCCAGCAGTTTATCGGGACTAGCTGTCCATGAGCAGTTCTTC. This sequence encodes CASSLSGLAVHEQFF.

DNA of the CDR3: TGTGCCAGCAGCCCCGCGGGAAGCGGGCAGTACTTC. As protein: CASSPAGSGQYF. The rearrangement joins TRBV3-1 to TRBJ2-7; perhaps TRBD2 as D (6 bases). This CDR3 contains 12 residues. Germline CDR1 and CDR2: LGHDT and YNNKEL (reference sequence). V was trimmed by 4 bases and J by 9 bases, leaving 13 bases between them.

This rearrangement joins TRBV20-1 to TRBJ2-2; D is perhaps TRBD1 (6 bases). V was shortened by 3 bases and J by 1 base, with 9 bases between the two germline ends. This CDR3 is built from 14 residues. Germline CDR1 DFQATT, CDR2 SNEGSKA (reference sequence). CDR3 amino acids: CSASRQENTGELFF. The CDR3 DNA is TGCAGTGCTAGCCGACAGGAGAACACCGGGGAGCTGTTTTTT.

This clonotype was counted once. At one boundary the junction diverges from the germline segment, which might be a read error. The chain links TRBV12-3 or TRBV12-4 to TRBJ1-4; the D gene is possibly TRBD1 (6 bases). This CDR3 has 12 residues. CDR3 amino acids: CTSRGVGEKLFF. In DNA form, the CDR3 reads TGTACCAGCAGGGGAGTCGGTGAAAAACTGTTTTTT.

There are a few counts of this clonotype. The chain joins TRBV5-5 to TRBJ1-2; no reliable D call. Trimming removed 4 bases from V and 1 base from J, with 20 bases in between. There are 17 residues in the CDR3. Germline V gene lookup returns CDR1 SGHKS and CDR2 YYEKEE (reference sequence). The CDR3 reads CASSPSVSSALNYGYTF. The CDR3 coding sequence is TGTGCCAGCAGCCCTTCAGTATCGAGCGCCCTTAACTATGGCTACACCTTC. The full variable domain, in which reference TRBV5-5 and TRBJ1-2 provide the parts outside the CDR3, is DAGVTQSPTHLIKTRGQQVTLRCSPISGHKSVSWYQQVLGQGPQFIFQYYEKEERGRGNFPDRFSARQFPNYSSELNVNALLLGDSALYLCASSPSVSSALNYGYTFGSGTRLTVV.

The V call is TRBV12-3 or TRBV12-4, the J call TRBJ2-1; 8 nucleotides align to TRBD1. The CDR3 covers 17 residues. V was clipped by 1 base and J by 5 bases; unmatched bases: 10. CDR3 sequence reads: CASSLGRTGKVNNEQFF. The CDR3 nucleotides read TGTGCCAGCAGTTTAGGTCGGACAGGGAAGGTCAACAATGAGCAGTTCTTC.

This chain links TRBV20-1 with TRBJ2-6, with D possibly matching TRBD1 (6 bases). V lost 4 bases and J 1 base, leaving 8 bases between the germline ends. The germline V gene has CDR1 DFQATT and CDR2 SNEGSKA (reference sequence). The CDR3 is 14 amino acids. The CDR3 reads CSAITGSGANVLTF. The CDR3 region has the DNA TGCAGTGCTATTACAGGGTCTGGGGCCAACGTCCTGACTTTC.

The sample holds many counts of this clonotype. This chain links TRBV6-5 with TRBJ2-1; 7 nucleotides match TRBD1. J was trimmed by 4 bases and V by 1 base; bases with no gene match: 4. CDR1 MNHEY and CDR2 SVGAGI come from the germline V gene. The CDR3 has 15 residues. The CDR3 DNA is TGTGCCAGCAGTTACTGGGACAGTGATTACAATGAGCAGTTCTTC. This translates into CASSYWDSDYNEQFF.